The clone carrying this T cell receptor beta chain turned up a few times. Its antigen is as yet unknown. After template switching added a universal primer site, the resulting cDNA carried unique molecular identifiers. TCRdb independently ran MiXCR on the 5' RACE reads; one entry per CDR3 protein. The data show 470,000 or so distinct CDR3 sequences, roughly 24% seen once. This record belongs to a study of identical twins. J lost 2 bases, V lost 3 bases, and 8 bases had no gene match. Germline V gene sequence: CDR1 SGHDN, CDR2 FVKESK. The length of the CDR3 is 17 residues. General observations from the study: Twins showed weaker excess sharing in their beta out-of-frame sequences.

This sample also appeared in a second study, on T cells expressing NK-cell markers. That source notes: Obtained from sorted CD3+CD56+NKG2C+, CD3+CD56+NKG2C- and CD3+CD56-NKG2C+ T cells were the TCR beta repertoires. Uncertainty persisted over the HCMV specificity of expanded NKG2C+ T cell clones.

The sequencing sample was made of CD4+ T cells sorted from blood. This clonotype was sampled from a young woman in good health. V usage is TRBV14 and J usage is TRBJ2-2; 8 bases map to TRBD2. The CDR3 sequence is CASSHRNSGTNTGELFF. CDR3 coding DNA: TGTGCCAGCAGCCACCGTAATAGCGGGACCAACACCGGGGAGCTGTTTTTT.